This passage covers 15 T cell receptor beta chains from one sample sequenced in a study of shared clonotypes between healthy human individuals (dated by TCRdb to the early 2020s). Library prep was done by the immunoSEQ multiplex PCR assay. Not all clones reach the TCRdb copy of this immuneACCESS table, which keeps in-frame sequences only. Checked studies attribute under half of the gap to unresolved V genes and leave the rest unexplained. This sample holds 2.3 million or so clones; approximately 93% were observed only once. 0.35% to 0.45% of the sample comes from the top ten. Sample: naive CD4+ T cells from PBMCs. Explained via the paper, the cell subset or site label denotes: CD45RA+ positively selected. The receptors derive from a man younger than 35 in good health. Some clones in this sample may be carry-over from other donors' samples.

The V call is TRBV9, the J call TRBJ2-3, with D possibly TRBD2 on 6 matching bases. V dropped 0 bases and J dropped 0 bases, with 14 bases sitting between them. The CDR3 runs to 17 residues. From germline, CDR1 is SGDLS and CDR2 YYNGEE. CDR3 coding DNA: TGTGCCAGCAGCGTAGGGTGGGCGGGAACTAGCACAGATACGCAGTATTTT. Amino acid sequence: CASSVGWAGTSTDTQYF.

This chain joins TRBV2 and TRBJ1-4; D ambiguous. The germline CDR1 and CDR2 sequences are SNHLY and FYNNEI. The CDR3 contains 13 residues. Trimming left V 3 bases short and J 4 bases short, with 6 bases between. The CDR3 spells CASSDIRNEKLFF. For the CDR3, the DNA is TGTGCCAGCAGTGATATCCGTAATGAAAAACTGTTTTTT.

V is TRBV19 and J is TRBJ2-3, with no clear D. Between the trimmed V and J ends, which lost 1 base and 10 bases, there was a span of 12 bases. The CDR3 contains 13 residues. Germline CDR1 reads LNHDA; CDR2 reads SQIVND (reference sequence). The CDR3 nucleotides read TGTGCCAGTAGTATAGCGCGCCCGGCGGCGCAGTATTTT. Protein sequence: CASSIARPAAQYF.

CDR3 sequence reads: CASSSTGTGGAYGYTF. The CDR3 DNA is TGTGCCAGCAGTTCCACCGGGACAGGGGGTGCCTATGGCTACACCTTC. The rearrangement uses TRBV28 and TRBJ1-2; 11 bases are a match to TRBD1. The CDR3 covers 16 residues. Germline lookup yields CDR1 MDHEN and CDR2 SYDVKM. The J segment lost 4 bases and the V segment lost 4 bases, leaving 8 bases of the junction unmatched.

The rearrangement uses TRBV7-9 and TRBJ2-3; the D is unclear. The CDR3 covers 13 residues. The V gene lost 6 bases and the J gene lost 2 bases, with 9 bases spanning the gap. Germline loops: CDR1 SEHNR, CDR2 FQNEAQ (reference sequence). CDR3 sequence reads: CASRPTATDTQYF. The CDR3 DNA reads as TGTGCCAGCAGACCTACCGCCACAGATACGCAGTATTTT.

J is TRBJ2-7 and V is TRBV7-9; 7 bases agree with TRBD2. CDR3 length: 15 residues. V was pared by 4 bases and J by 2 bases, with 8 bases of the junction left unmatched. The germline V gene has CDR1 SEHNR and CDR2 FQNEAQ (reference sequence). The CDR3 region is CASSSRELATYEQYF. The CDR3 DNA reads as TGTGCCAGCAGCTCCCGGGAACTAGCGACCTACGAGCAGTACTTC.

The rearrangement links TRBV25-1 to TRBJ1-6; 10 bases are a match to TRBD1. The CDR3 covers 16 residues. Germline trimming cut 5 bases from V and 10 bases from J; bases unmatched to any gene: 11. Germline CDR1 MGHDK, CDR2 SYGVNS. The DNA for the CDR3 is TGTGCCAGCAGTACGGGACAGGGGCCTTATCGGTCACCCCTCCACTTT. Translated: CASSTGQGPYRSPLHF.

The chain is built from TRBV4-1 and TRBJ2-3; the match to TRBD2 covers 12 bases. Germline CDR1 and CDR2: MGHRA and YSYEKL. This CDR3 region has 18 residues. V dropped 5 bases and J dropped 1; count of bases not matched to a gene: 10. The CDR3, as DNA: TGCGCCAGCAGCACCCGACTAGCGGGGGAGTCTGGCACAGATACGCAGTATTTT. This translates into CASSTRLAGESGTDTQYF.

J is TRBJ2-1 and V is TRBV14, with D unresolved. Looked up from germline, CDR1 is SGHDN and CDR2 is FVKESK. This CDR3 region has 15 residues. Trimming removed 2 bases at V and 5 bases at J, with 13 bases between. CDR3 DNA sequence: TGTGCCAGCAGCCAACGGGCTCCCCGGAACAATGAGCAGTTCTTC. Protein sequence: CASSQRAPRNNEQFF.

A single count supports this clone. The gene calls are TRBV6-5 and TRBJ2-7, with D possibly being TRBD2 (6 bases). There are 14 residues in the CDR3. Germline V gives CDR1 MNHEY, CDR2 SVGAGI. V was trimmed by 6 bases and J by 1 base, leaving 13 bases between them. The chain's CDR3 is CASSHPGGSYEQYF. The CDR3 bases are TGTGCCAGCAGCCATCCCGGGGGATCCTACGAGCAGTACTTC.

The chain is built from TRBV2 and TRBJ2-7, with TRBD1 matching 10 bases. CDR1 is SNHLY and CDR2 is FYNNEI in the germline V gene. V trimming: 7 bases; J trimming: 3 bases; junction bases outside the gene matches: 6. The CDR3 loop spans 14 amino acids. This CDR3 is CASTRQGARYEQYF. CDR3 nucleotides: TGTGCCAGCACGAGACAGGGGGCTCGCTACGAGCAGTACTTC.

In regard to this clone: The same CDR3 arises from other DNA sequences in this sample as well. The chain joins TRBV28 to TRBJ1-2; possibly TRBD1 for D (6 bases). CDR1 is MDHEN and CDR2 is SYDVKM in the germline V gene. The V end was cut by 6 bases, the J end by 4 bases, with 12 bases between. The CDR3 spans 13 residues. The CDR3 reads CASSLQGLYGYTF. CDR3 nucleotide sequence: TGTGCCAGCAGCTTACAGGGTCTCTATGGCTACACCTTC.

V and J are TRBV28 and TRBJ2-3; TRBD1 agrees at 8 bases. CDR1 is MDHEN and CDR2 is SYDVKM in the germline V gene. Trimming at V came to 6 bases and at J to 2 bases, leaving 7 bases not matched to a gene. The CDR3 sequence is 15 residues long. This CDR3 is CASSLPGQATDTQYF. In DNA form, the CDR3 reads TGTGCCAGCAGCCTACCGGGACAGGCCACAGATACGCAGTATTTT.

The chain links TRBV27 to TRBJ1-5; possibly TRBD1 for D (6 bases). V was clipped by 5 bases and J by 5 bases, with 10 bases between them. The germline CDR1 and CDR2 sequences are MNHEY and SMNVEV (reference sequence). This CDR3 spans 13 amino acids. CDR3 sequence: CASSTGMDQPQHF. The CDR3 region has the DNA TGTGCCAGCAGTACAGGGATGGATCAGCCCCAGCATTTT.

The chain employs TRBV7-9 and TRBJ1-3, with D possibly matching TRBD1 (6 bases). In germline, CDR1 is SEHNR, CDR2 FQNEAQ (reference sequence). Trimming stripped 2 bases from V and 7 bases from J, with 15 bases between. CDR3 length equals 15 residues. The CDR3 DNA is TGTGCCAGCAGCTTAACTGGGGGCACAGGCAACACCATATATTTT. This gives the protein CASSLTGGTGNTIYF.